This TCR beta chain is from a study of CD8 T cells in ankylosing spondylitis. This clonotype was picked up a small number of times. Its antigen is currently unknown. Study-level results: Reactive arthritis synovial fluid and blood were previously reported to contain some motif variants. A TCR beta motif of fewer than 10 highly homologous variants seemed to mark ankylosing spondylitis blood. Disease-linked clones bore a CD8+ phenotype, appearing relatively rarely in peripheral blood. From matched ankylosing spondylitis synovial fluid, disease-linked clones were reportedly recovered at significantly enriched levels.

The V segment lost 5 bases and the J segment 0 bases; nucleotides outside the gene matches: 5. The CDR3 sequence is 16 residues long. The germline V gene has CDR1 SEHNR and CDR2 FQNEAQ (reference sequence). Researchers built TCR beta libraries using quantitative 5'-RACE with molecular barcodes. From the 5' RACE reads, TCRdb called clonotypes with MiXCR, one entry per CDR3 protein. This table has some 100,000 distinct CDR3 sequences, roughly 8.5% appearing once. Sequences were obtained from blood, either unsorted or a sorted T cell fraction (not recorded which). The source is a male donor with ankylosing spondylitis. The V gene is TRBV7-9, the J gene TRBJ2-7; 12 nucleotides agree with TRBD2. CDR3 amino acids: CASSPATSGSSYEQYF. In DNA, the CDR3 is TGTGCCAGCAGCCCCGCGACTAGCGGGAGCTCCTACGAGCAGTACTTC. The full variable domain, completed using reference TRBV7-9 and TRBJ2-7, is DTGVSQNPRHKITKRGQNVTFRCDPISEHNRLYWYRQTLGQGPEFLTYFQNEAQLEKSRLLSDRFSAERPKGSFSTLEIQRTEQGDSAMYLCASSPATSGSSYEQYFGPGTRLTVT.